The 12 T cell receptor beta chains presented below share a single source sample, sequenced in a study of a mutant IDH1 vaccine in newly diagnosed glioma. This sample's time point: week 47, end of study. Every vaccination contained 300 ug of the mutant IDH1 20-mer peptide and was paired with topical imiquimod. Their specific antigens are unknown. Profiled with immunoSEQ multiplex PCR; TCRdb holds only in-frame clones, not every one. The sample lists about 56,000 clones; around four fifths were seen once. The sample here was PBMCs, taken from a glioma patient whose treatment included an IDH1 peptide vaccine. Every receptor here comes from a woman aged 45-65 years with glioma.

A remark on this clone: The sample carries other DNA sequences with the same CDR3. The chain employs TRBV28 and TRBJ2-7, with 7 bases that match TRBD1. V was pared by 5 bases and J by 0 bases, with 4 bases of the junction left unmatched. This CDR3 is 14 amino acids long. The V gene's germline CDR1 is MDHEN and CDR2 SYDVKM. DNA for the CDR3: TGTGCCAGCAGTCCCCGGACAGGCTCCTACGAGCAGTACTTC. Translation: CASSPRTGSYEQYF.

The chain employs TRBV7-2 and TRBJ1-1, with D possibly matching TRBD1 (5 bases). Trimming left V 4 bases short and J 9 bases short, with 15 bases between. The CDR3 sequence is 13 residues long. Per germline, CDR1 SGHTA and CDR2 FQGNSA. The CDR3 nucleotides read TGTGCCAGCAGCTCCCAGGGCATAGGGCAAGCTTTCTTT. Protein sequence: CASSSQGIGQAFF.

This clone was picked up a small number of times. The chain is built from TRBV19 and TRBJ1-2; D remains ambiguous. The CDR3 has 13 amino acids. Between the trimmed V and J ends, which lost 3 bases and 2 bases, there was a span of 7 bases. From germline, CDR1 is LNHDA and CDR2 SQIVND (reference sequence). CDR3 DNA: TGTGCCAGTAGTATCCCAGGCAACTATGGCTACACCTTC. It translates to CASSIPGNYGYTF.

The rearrangement joins TRBV7-9 to TRBJ2-7; 8 nucleotides line up with TRBD1. The CDR3 is made up of 13 amino acids. Germline CDR1 and CDR2: SEHNR and FQNEAQ (reference sequence). V shed 5 bases and J 7 bases; nucleotides not matched to a gene: 7. The CDR3 here is CASSPTTGAEQYF. CDR3 coding DNA: TGTGCCAGCAGCCCGACGACAGGGGCAGAGCAGTACTTC.

The V gene is TRBV6-5, the J gene TRBJ1-2; TRBD1 might be the D (5 bases). Germline CDR1 MNHEY, CDR2 SVGAGI. The CDR3 runs to 13 residues. V lost 0 bases and J lost 7, with 9 bases in between. The CDR3 loop reads CASSYSRAAGYTF. The CDR3 DNA follows: TGTGCCAGCAGTTACTCCAGGGCCGCTGGCTACACCTTC.

This chain uses TRBV6-6 with TRBJ2-6; 7 nucleotides align to TRBD1. Trimming at V came to 2 bases and at J to 4 bases, leaving 5 bases not matched to a gene. Germline V gene lookup returns CDR1 MNHNY and CDR2 SVGAGI (reference sequence). This CDR3 contains 16 residues. CDR3 in DNA: TGTGCCAGCAGTTACGCCAGGGGGAGCGGGGCCAACGTCCTGACTTTC. Translated: CASSYARGSGANVLTF.

This clone was observed a few times. The chain has TRBV7-9 and TRBJ2-5, with D possibly TRBD2 on 7 matching bases. V was cut by 8 bases and J by 1 base, with 17 bases left in between. Germline V gene lookup returns CDR1 SEHNR and CDR2 FQNEAQ (reference sequence). CDR3 length equals 15 residues. The DNA of the CDR3 is TGTGCCAGCGGTGTTGGGGGGGGCACCCAAGAGACCCAGTACTTC. Translating gives CASGVGGGTQETQYF. The entire variable domain, with the rest obtained from reference TRBV7-9 and TRBJ2-5, is as follows: DTGVSQNPRHKITKRGQNVTFRCDPISEHNRLYWYRQTLGQGPEFLTYFQNEAQLEKSRLLSDRFSAERPKGSFSTLEIQRTEQGDSAMYLCASGVGGGTQETQYFGPGTRLLVL.

The CDR3 loop is CASSPRDRGSLISIQYF. CDR3 in DNA: TGTGCCAGCAGCCCTAGGGACAGGGGCTCACTGATCAGCATTCAGTACTTC. V usage is TRBV5-8 and J usage is TRBJ2-4, with 10 bases aligning to TRBD1. This CDR3 spans 17 amino acids. V trimming: 4 bases; J trimming: 9 bases; junction bases outside the gene matches: 16. CDR1 and CDR2 from the germline V gene are SGHTS and YDEGEE.

The genes are TRBV5-8 and TRBJ2-7; D is perhaps TRBD2 (5 bases). The V and J ends lost 7 bases and 2 bases respectively, with 19 bases between them. CDR3 length: 15 residues. Germline values: CDR1 SGHTS, CDR2 YDEGEE. The CDR3 region has the DNA TGTGCCAGCTTAAGAGGCCGAGGGATGACCTACGAGCAGTACTTC. Translating gives CASLRGRGMTYEQYF.

This sequence joins TRBV4-1 and TRBJ2-7, with TRBD1 matching over 7 bases. Unmatched junction bases numbered 11, after V lost 4 bases and J lost 5 bases. This CDR3 has 15 residues. Germline V gene lookup returns CDR1 MGHRA and CDR2 YSYEKL. The CDR3 DNA is TGCGCCAGCAGCCGCGGAAGGACAGGTTCGAACGAGCAGTACTTC. As protein: CASSRGRTGSNEQYF.

J is TRBJ2-1 and V is TRBV6-6, with D unresolved. The V end was cut by 10 bases, the J end by 6 bases, with 16 bases between. Germline V lookup: CDR1 MNHNY, CDR2 SVGAGI (reference sequence). The CDR3 has 13 residues. CDR3 protein: CATYYRALNEQFF. In DNA, the CDR3 is TGTGCCACGTATTACCGGGCTCTCAATGAGCAGTTCTTC.

Only one count was recorded for this clone. V is TRBV6-1 and J is TRBJ2-3; TRBD1 is a possible D gene (6 bases). V shed 1 base and J shed 3 bases, with 8 bases lying between them. The CDR3 is 14 amino acids. The germline CDR1 and CDR2 sequences are MNHNS and SASEGT. The CDR3 loop reads CASSEGQETDTQYF. The CDR3 bases are TGTGCCAGCAGTGAAGGACAGGAGACAGATACGCAGTATTTT.